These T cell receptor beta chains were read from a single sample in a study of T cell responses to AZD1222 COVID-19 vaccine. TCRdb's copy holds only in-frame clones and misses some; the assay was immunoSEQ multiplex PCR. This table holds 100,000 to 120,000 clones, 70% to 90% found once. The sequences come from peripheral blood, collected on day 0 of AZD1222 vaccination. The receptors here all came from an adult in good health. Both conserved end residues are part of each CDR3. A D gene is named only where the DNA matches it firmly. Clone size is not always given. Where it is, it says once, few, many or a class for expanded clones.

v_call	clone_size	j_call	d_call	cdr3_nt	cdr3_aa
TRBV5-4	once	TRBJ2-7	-	TGTGCCAGCAGCGGGTCCGGGAGAACCTACGAGCAGTACTTC	CASSGSGRTYEQYF
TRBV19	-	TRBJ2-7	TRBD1	TGTGCCAGTAGTAATTCACAGGGGGCCTTTGGGCAGTACTTC	CASSNSQGAFGQYF
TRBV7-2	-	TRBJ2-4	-	TGTGCCAGCAGCTTAGAGGGGTTGACCAAAAACATTCAGTACTTC	CASSLEGLTKNIQYF
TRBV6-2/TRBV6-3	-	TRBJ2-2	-	TGTGCCAGCAGTCCCGGGGGACGGGTCACCGGGGAGCTGTTTTTT	CASSPGGRVTGELFF
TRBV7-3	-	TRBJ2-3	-	TGTGCCAGCAGCTCCCGGGGAGATCTTAGCACAGATACGCAGTATTTT	CASSSRGDLSTDTQYF
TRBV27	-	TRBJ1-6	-	TGTGCCAGCAGTTTAAACAGTTTTTATTCACCCCTCCACTTT	CASSLNSFYSPLHF
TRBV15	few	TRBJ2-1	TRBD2	TGTGCCACCAGCAGAGCCGGGACTAGCGGGGGAGGGTCCTACAATGAGCAGTTCTTC	CATSRAGTSGGGSYNEQFF
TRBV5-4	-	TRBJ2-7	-	TGTGCCAGCAGCGTTCCCGGGACTGACGAGCAGTACTTC	CASSVPGTDEQYF
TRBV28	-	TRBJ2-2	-	TGTGCCAGCCATGAGGCGGGCCGGGGACCCACCGGGGAGCTGTTTTTT	CASHEAGRGPTGELFF
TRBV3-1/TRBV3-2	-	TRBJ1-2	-	TGTGCCAGCAGCCAAGTTTACACCTTC	CASSQVYTF
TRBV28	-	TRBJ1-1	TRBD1	TGTGCCAGTCTTTACAGGGGCATGAACACTGAAGCTTTCTTT	CASLYRGMNTEAFF
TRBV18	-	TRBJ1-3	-	TGTGCCAGCTCATCAATTACTGACAGGAACTCTGGAAACACCATATATTTT	CASSSITDRNSGNTIYF
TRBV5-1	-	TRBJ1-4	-	TGCGCCAGCAGCGGTGGACAGACAACTAATGAAAAACTGTTTTTT	CASSGGQTTNEKLFF
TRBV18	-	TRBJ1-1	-	TGTGCCAGCTCACCCCGCGGAGGGAGCGAAGCTTTCTTT	CASSPRGGSEAFF
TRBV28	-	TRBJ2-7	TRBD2	TGTGCCAGCAGGCCGACCAGGCCTAGCGGCTACGAGCAGTACTTC	CASRPTRPSGYEQYF
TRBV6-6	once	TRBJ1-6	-	TGTGCCAGCAGTTCGAGGCCTAATTCACCCCTCCACTTT	CASSSRPNSPLHF
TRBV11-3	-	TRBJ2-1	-	TGTGCCAGCAGCTTAGGGGGGCCAGGGGTCTACAATGAGCAGTTCTTC	CASSLGGPGVYNEQFF
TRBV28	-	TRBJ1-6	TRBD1	TGTGCCAGCAGTTCGGGACAGTTAAATTCACCCCTCCACTTT	CASSSGQLNSPLHF
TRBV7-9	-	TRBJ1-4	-	TGTGCCAGCAGCCCCGTCTGGGGCGATACTAATGAAAAACTGTTTTTT	CASSPVWGDTNEKLFF
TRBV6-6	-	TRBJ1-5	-	TGTGCCAGCAGTTATAGCGTCGACAGAGGTCAGCCCCAGCATTTT	CASSYSVDRGQPQHF